This T cell receptor (beta chain) was captured in a study of Graves' ophthalmopathy and Graves' hyperthyroidism. The sequenced template was RNA, covering the TCR beta CDR3 region. In the first round, RT-PCR was carried out with HTBI primers, and a multiplex PCR formed the second round. Using its own MiXCR run on the multiplex PCR reads, TCRdb lists one record per CDR3 protein. Of about 640,000 distinct CDR3 sequences detected, about 40% appear once; the ten largest clones hold around 3.3%. V lost 4 bases to trimming and J lost 6 bases; unmatched junction nucleotides: 6. The CDR3 spans 14 residues. Germline V gene sequence: CDR1 MGHDK, CDR2 SYGVNS.

The chain has TRBV25-1 and TRBJ1-2; TRBD1 aligns across 9 bases. The sequence was collected from an adult man with Graves' ophthalmopathy. The sequenced material came from peripheral blood. DNA of the CDR3: TGTGCCAGCAGTGCCGGGACAGGGATGAATGGCTACACCTTC. Translating it yields CASSAGTGMNGYTF.